This entry is about one T cell receptor (beta chain). The data were taken from a study of siplizumab effects on memory and regulatory T cells. V shed 3 bases and J 8 bases; nucleotides not matched to a gene: 8. The CDR3 is made up of 14 amino acids. The germline V gene encodes CDR1 MNHNY and CDR2 SVGAGI (reference sequence). Sequenced by immunoSEQ multiplex PCR; TCRdb stores in-frame clones only, minus some. The table lists approximately 100,000 clones, around 95% of them singletons. The chain uses TRBV6-6 and TRBJ1-2, with 8 nucleotides matching TRBD1. The sequence derives from a human donor in good health. Sequencing was performed on non-Treg CD4+ T cells sorted from blood. In nucleotides, the CDR3 is TGTGCCAGCAGTTATCATGGACAGGGACTCGGCTACACCTTC. It is translated as CASSYHGQGLGYTF.